This TCR beta chain was profiled in a study of T cell repertoires in cytomegalovirus infection. Across the whole study: CMV infection plus the matching HLA type was flagged by public TCR beta signatures.

The CDR3 contains 15 residues. V dropped 4 bases and J dropped 4; count of bases not matched to a gene: 4. Germline lookup yields CDR1 SGHVS and CDR2 FQNEAQ. This clonotype was found many times. Its antigen remains unidentified. Study-level results: There were HLA-C-restricted CMV-specific TCR beta clonotypes dominating the ex vivo response.

One entry per CDR3 protein, called by TCRdb with MiXCR from the reads. The sample records fewer than 1,000,000 distinct CDR3 sequences, around 31% being singletons. The sequenced sample was cultured CD8+ T cells from PBMCs, obtained from culture after CMV antigen stimulation. V is TRBV7-8 and J is TRBJ2-1; TRBD2 matches at 10 bases. The receptor comes from a human donor in good health (CMV status not recorded). Some clones in this sample may be carry-over from other donors' samples. Here the CDR3 DNA reads TGTGCCAGCAGCTGGGGACTAGCGCATTACAATGAGCAGTTCTTC. This encodes CASSWGLAHYNEQFF.